This T cell receptor beta chain was captured by sequencing in a study of cytomegalovirus exposure and HLA in healthy donors. A note on this clone: Its antigen is still unknown.

Everyone who donated was a healthy bone marrow donor. Germline loops: CDR1 SNHLY, CDR2 FYNNEI. CDR3 length: 13 residues. The V segment lost 6 bases and the J segment 4 bases; nucleotides outside the gene matches: 4. A multiplex PCR was run with 60 Vbeta primers and 13 Jbeta primers. The protocol was immunoSEQ multiplex PCR, while the TCRdb copy is restricted to in-frame clones and leaves out a portion. The sample has under 150,000 clones, about 86% seen once. General study findings and limits: Listed as cytomegalovirus-associated were over 150 TCR beta chains. It was reported that TCR beta sequences correctly inferred the HLA-A and HLA-B alleles for most subjects.

The gene calls are TRBV2 and TRBJ1-1; 8 nucleotides line up with TRBD1. Sequenced material: PBMCs. This TCR derives from a man in his late teens or twenties in good health and CMV-seronegative. CDR3 amino acids: CASSRDRLTEAFF. The CDR3 DNA is TGTGCCAGCAGCCGGGACAGGCTCACTGAAGCTTTCTTT.